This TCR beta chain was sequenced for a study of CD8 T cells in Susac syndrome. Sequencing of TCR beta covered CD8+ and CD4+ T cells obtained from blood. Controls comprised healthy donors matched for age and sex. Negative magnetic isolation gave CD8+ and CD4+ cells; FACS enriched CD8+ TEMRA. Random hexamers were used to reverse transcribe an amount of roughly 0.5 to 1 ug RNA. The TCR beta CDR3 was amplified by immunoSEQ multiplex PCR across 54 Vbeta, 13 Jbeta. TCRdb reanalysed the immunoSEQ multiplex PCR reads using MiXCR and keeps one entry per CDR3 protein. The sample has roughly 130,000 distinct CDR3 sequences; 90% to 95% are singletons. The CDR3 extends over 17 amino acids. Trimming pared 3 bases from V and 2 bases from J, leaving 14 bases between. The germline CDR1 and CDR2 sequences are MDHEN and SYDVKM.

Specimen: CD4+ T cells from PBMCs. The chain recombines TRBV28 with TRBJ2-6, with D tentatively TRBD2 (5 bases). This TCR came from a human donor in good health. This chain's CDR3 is CASSFNSGNTGANVLTF. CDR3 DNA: TGTGCCAGCAGTTTTAATTCGGGGAACACTGGGGCCAACGTCCTGACTTTC.